The rows below give T cell receptor beta chains drawn from one sample of a study of T cell responses to AZD1222 COVID-19 vaccine. Clones were read by immunoSEQ multiplex PCR, and TCRdb kept only the in-frame ones, dropping some. In the table there are about 120,000 clones, around 90% of which are singletons. The sequences come from peripheral blood, collected on day 0 of AZD1222 vaccination. These receptors all come from an adult in good health. The CDR3 runs from the conserved cysteine through the conserved F or W. A D gene is named only where the DNA matches it firmly. Clone sizes are given selectively: once, few, many, or a class where the clone is expanded.

>TRBJ2-7|.|TRBV9|TRBD2
CASSARLAGVYEQYF
TGTGCCAGCAGCGCTCGACTAGCGGGAGTCTACGAGCAGTACTTC
>TRBJ1-6|.|TRBV7-2|.
CASSPGQYAPPLHF
TGTGCCAGCAGCCCCGGACAGTATGCGCCACCCCTCCACTTT
>TRBJ2-1|.|TRBV9|.
CASSVEGLSSNEQFF
TGTGCCAGCAGCGTAGAAGGCCTTTCGAGCAATGAGCAGTTCTTC
>TRBJ2-1|few|TRBV4-3|TRBD2
CASSLERDYYNEQFF
TGCGCCAGCAGCCTGGAGCGGGACTATTACAATGAGCAGTTCTTC
>TRBJ1-2|.|TRBV19|.
CATEGGPQVGYGYTF
TGTGCCACCGAGGGAGGGCCCCAAGTGGGCTATGGCTACACCTTC
>TRBJ2-3|once|TRBV21-1|.
CASSPHWVAQYF
TGTGCCAGCAGCCCGCACTGGGTTGCGCAGTATTTT
>TRBJ2-1|.|TRBV7-9|TRBD2
CASSRLAGVSSYNEQFF
TGTGCCAGCAGCCGACTAGCGGGAGTCAGTTCCTACAATGAGCAGTTCTTC
>TRBJ1-4|.|TRBV27|.
CASSFLHEKLFF
TGTGCCAGCAGTTTTCTACATGAAAAACTGTTTTTT
>TRBJ2-5|.|TRBV25-1|.
CASSDLRQGGTAMQTQYF
TGTGCCAGCAGTGATTTGCGACAGGGAGGGACTGCTATGCAGACCCAGTACTTC
>TRBJ1-2|.|TRBV27|.
CASSSLGLGGGHGGYGYTF
TGTGCCAGCAGTTCTTTAGGCCTCGGGGGCGGCCATGGCGGGTATGGCTACACCTTC
>TRBJ2-7|few|TRBV24-1|TRBD1
CATSDPAKARGTGGYEQYF
TGTGCCACCAGTGATCCTGCCAAGGCCCGAGGGACAGGGGGCTACGAGCAGTACTTC
>TRBJ1-1|.|TRBV7-2|.
CASSLGRVRDTEAFF
TGTGCCAGCAGCTTAGGAAGGGTCAGGGACACTGAAGCTTTCTTT
>TRBJ2-7|.|TRBV6-6|.
CATKYGQVGGEQYF
TGTGCCACTAAATACGGACAGGTCGGGGGGGAGCAGTACTTC
>TRBJ2-7|.|TRBV9|.
CASSSQTGPYEQYF
TGTGCCAGCAGCTCCCAAACGGGCCCCTACGAGCAGTACTTC
>TRBJ2-7|.|TRBV6-4|.
CASSQRKDPPYEQYF
TGTGCCAGCAGTCAGAGGAAGGACCCCCCCTACGAGCAGTACTTC
>TRBJ2-1|.|TRBV5-1|TRBD2
CASSFTSGSLRAYNEQFF
TGCGCCAGCAGCTTTACTAGCGGTTCCTTGAGAGCCTACAATGAGCAGTTCTTC
>TRBJ2-1|.|TRBV6-5|TRBD2
CASSPLAGEGNEQFF
TGTGCCAGCAGTCCACTAGCGGGAGAAGGGAATGAGCAGTTCTTC
>TRBJ1-2|.|TRBV7-9|.
CASTPLSPAGYYGYTF
TGTGCCAGCACCCCCCTCTCCCCCGCAGGTTACTATGGCTACACCTTC
>TRBJ2-7|.|TRBV11-3|.
CASSLGAAGSYEQYF
TGTGCCAGCAGCTTAGGGGCAGCGGGCTCCTACGAGCAGTACTTC
>TRBJ2-5|.|TRBV20-1|.
CSVENQETQYF
TGCAGTGTCGAAAACCAAGAGACCCAGTACTTC
>TRBJ1-1|few|TRBV14|.
CASSIWGQPGAFF
TGTGCCAGCAGCATTTGGGGGCAGCCGGGGGCTTTCTTT
>TRBJ2-7|.|TRBV10-3|TRBD1
CAIRTTVDRGVYEQYF
TGTGCCATCAGAACAACCGTGGACAGGGGGGTCTACGAGCAGTACTTC
>TRBJ2-3|.|TRBV30|TRBD2
CAFTSGAATDTQYF
TGTGCCTTTACTAGCGGGGCCGCCACAGATACGCAGTATTTT
>TRBJ2-3|.|TRBV7-3|.
CASSPGISGATDTQYF
TGTGCCAGCAGCCCCGGGATCTCCGGAGCCACAGATACGCAGTATTTT
>TRBJ1-2|.|TRBV29-1|TRBD1
CSVRQGTYGYTF
TGCAGCGTGAGACAGGGGACCTATGGCTACACCTTC
>TRBJ2-7|.|TRBV29-1|TRBD2
CSVNGLAGTSSYEQYF
TGCAGCGTTAACGGGCTAGCGGGAACGAGCTCCTACGAGCAGTACTTC
>TRBJ2-7|once|TRBV18|TRBD1
CASSGDRGDEQYF
TGTGCCAGCTCAGGGGACAGGGGCGACGAGCAGTACTTC
>TRBJ2-2|.|TRBV30|.
CAWIQRADTGELFF
TGTGCCTGGATTCAGCGGGCAGACACCGGGGAGCTGTTTTTT
>TRBJ2-1|.|TRBV11-2|.
CASSLAPGQSYNEQFF
TGTGCCAGCAGCTTAGCCCCGGGACAATCCTACAATGAGCAGTTCTTC
>TRBJ2-3|.|TRBV6-5|.
CASSYSWPPAADTQYF
TGTGCCAGCAGTTACAGTTGGCCCCCGGCGGCGGATACGCAGTATTTT
>TRBJ2-3|.|TRBV7-6|TRBD2
CASSLGSSGRSDTQYF
TGTGCCAGCAGCTTAGGGTCTAGCGGGAGGTCGGATACGCAGTATTTT
>TRBJ2-5|.|TRBV25-1|.
CASSPWDLRETQYF
TGTGCCAGCTCCCCCTGGGACCTGAGGGAGACCCAGTACTTC
>TRBJ1-2|.|TRBV3-1/TRBV3-2|.
CASSQAQTGNGYTF
TGTGCCAGCAGCCAAGCCCAGACCGGAAATGGCTACACCTTC
>TRBJ2-7|.|TRBV30|.
CAWSKKGDHEQYF
TGTGCCTGGAGTAAAAAGGGGGACCACGAGCAGTACTTC
>TRBJ1-2|.|TRBV6-1|.
CASSDHGRDYGYTF
TGTGCCAGCAGTGATCACGGTAGGGACTATGGCTACACCTTC
>TRBJ2-3|.|TRBV7-6|.
CASSSHPPATVGTDTQYF
TGTGCCAGCAGCTCCCACCCCCCCGCGACAGTCGGCACAGATACGCAGTATTTT
>TRBJ2-7|.|TRBV5-6|.
CASSLVWDGEQYF
TGTGCCAGCAGCTTGGTCTGGGACGGCGAGCAGTACTTC
>TRBJ1-1|.|TRBV19|TRBD1
CASSIRGQGSIGNTEAFF
TGTGCCAGTAGTATCCGGGGACAGGGTTCCATCGGGAACACTGAAGCTTTCTTT
>TRBJ2-7|.|TRBV4-3|TRBD1
CASSQDPGQGACEQYF
TGCGCCAGCAGCCAAGATCCAGGGCAGGGGGCTTGCGAGCAGTACTTC
>TRBJ2-7|.|TRBV6-2/TRBV6-3|.
CASSRREWGYEQYF
TGTGCCAGCAGCCGGAGAGAGTGGGGCTACGAGCAGTACTTC
>TRBJ2-7|once|TRBV10-1|TRBD1
CASSESLPGQGTYEQYF
TGCGCCAGCAGTGAGTCGCTCCCGGGACAGGGAACCTACGAGCAGTACTTC
>TRBJ2-7|.|TRBV2|.
CASSEWRYEQYF
TGTGCCAGCAGTGAATGGAGGTACGAGCAGTACTTC
>TRBJ2-1|.|TRBV27|.
CASSLSSYNEQFF
TGTGCCAGCTCCCTGAGCTCCTACAATGAGCAGTTCTTC
>TRBJ2-7|.|TRBV14|.
CASSHTTENFSYEQYF
TGTGCCAGCAGCCATACGACAGAAAACTTCTCCTACGAGCAGTACTTC
>TRBJ2-2|.|TRBV11-2|.
CASRSLEENTGELFF
TGTGCCAGCAGATCTTTAGAAGAGAACACCGGGGAGCTGTTTTTT
>TRBJ1-2|.|TRBV7-9|.
CASSSPQERGGYTF
TGTGCCAGCAGCTCCCCTCAGGAGAGGGGCGGCTACACCTTC
>TRBJ1-4|.|TRBV27|.
CASSLTEGLNEKLFF
TGTGCCAGCAGTTTGACCGAGGGACTCAATGAAAAACTGTTTTTT
>TRBJ2-1|.|TRBV11-1|TRBD2
CASSLRREGRYNEQFF
TGTGCCAGCAGCCTACGGCGGGAGGGCCGTTACAATGAGCAGTTCTTC
>TRBJ2-1|.|TRBV6-5|TRBD1
CASSYTGGNEQFF
TGTGCCAGCAGTTACACAGGGGGGAATGAGCAGTTCTTC